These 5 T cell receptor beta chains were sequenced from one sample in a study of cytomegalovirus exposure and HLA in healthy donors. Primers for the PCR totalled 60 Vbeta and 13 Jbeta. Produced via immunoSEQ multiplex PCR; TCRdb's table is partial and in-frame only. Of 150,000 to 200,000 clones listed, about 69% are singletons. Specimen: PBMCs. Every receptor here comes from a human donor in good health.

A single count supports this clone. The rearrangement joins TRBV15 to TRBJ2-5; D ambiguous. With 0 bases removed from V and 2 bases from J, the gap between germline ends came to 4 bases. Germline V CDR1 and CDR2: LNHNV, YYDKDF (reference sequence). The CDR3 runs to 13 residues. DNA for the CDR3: TGTGCCACCAGCAGAGAACAACAAGAGACCCAGTACTTC. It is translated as CATSREQQETQYF.

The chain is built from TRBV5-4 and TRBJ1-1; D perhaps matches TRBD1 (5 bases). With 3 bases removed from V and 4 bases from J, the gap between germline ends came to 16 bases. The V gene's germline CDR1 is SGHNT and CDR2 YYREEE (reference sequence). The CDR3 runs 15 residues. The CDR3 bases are TGTGCCAGCAGCTCCCCCGCCGGTACAGGCACTGAAGCTTTCTTT. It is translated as CASSSPAGTGTEAFF.

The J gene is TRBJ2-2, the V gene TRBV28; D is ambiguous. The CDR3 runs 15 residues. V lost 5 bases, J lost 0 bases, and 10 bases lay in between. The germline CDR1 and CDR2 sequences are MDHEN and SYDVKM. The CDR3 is CASSRDNSNTGELFF. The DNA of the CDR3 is TGTGCCAGCAGTCGTGACAATTCGAACACCGGGGAGCTGTTTTTT.

CDR3 loop: CASSFQASTDTQYF. CDR3 sequence (DNA): TGTGCCAGCAGCTTTCAGGCGTCCACAGATACGCAGTATTTT. The chain carries TRBV5-4 and TRBJ2-3; D is uncertain. Trimming shortened V by 2 bases and J by 2 bases, and 9 bases separated the two germline ends. Per the germline V gene, CDR1 is SGHNT and CDR2 is YYREEE (reference sequence). This CDR3 is built from 14 residues.

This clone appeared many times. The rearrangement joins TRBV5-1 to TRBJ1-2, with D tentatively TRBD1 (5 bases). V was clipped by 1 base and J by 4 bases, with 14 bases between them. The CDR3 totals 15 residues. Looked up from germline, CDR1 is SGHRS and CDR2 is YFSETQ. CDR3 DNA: TGCGCCAGCAGCTTGTTGTTAGACAGTGCCTATGGCTACACCTTC. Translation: CASSLLLDSAYGYTF.